Sequencing of this T cell receptor (beta chain) was carried out in a study of shared clonotypes between healthy human individuals. The CDR3 runs to 16 residues. This clone was counted once. Sequenced by immunoSEQ multiplex PCR; TCRdb stores in-frame clones only, minus some. Here the sample spans about 2.4 million clones, under 95% being singletons. This TCR was sampled from a man aged 18 to 30 in good health. Some clones in this sample may be carry-over from other donors' samples. This rearrangement joins TRBV21-1 to TRBJ2-5. TRBV21-1 is designated a pseudogene. The sample taken for sequencing was naive CD4+ T cells from PBMCs. Subset given: CD45RA+ positively selected. The CDR3 DNA reads TGTGCCAGCAGTCCCCACGGCACGGCAGCTGGGGAGACCCAGTACTTC. It specifies CASSPHGTAAGETQYF.